This entry concerns a single T cell receptor (beta chain). The antigen is unknown. The sample originates from a study of shared clonotypes between healthy human individuals. The study, taken as a whole, reports: At large depth, rarefaction still showed sorted-subset sequencing to be incomplete.

Profiling relied on immunoSEQ multiplex PCR, and the TCRdb table lists in-frame clones only, not all of them. Counted here are 1,500,000 or so clones, about 98.5% occurring once; the ten biggest clones make up approximately 0.38%. V was clipped by 6 bases and J by 7 bases, with 16 bases between them. CDR1 and CDR2 from the germline V gene are ENHRY and SYGVKD. CDR3 size: 14 residues. From CD4+ cells came CD45RA+ naive and CD45RA-negative memory subsets. Material: naive CD4+ T cells sorted from blood. Subset: CD45RA+ positively selected. The rearrangement joins TRBV10-3 to TRBJ1-5, with D hard to call. The clonotype comes from a man aged 25-45 years in good health. CDR3 loop: CAISDTIAGQPQHF. Written as DNA, the CDR3 is TGTGCCATCAGCGATACGATAGCGGGCCAGCCCCAGCATTTT.